A single T cell receptor beta chain is shown here with its context. Its antigen is undetermined. A constant-region primer primed TCR beta cDNA synthesis from around 500 ng of total RNA. Sequencing libraries for TCR beta derived from three nested multiplex PCR rounds that used slightly modified ARM-PCR. MiXCR, run by TCRdb on the multiplex PCR reads, gives a single entry per CDR3 protein. This table has some 180,000 distinct CDR3 sequences, roughly 60% appearing once. The source of the blood RNA was unsorted whole blood, and germline DNA was extracted as well. The data belong to a study of tumor-infiltrating lymphocytes in primary liver carcinoma. Across the whole study: Patients comprised men and women whose ages fell between 30 and 69 years. Study-level results: Because of bulk unsorted sampling, CD4+ and CD8+ repertoires were not subjected to comparison. In tumor-adjacent and tumor-blood pairs, overlap was lower than in tumor region pairs.

Specimen: peripheral blood. The TCR sequence derives from a man aged 35-49 years with primary liver carcinoma and hepatitis B virus infection.

The chain's CDR3 is CATAGDWNTEAFF. The CDR3 nucleotides read TGTGCAACCGCCGGGGACTGGAACACTGAAGCTTTCTTT. V is TRBV12-3 or TRBV12-4 and J is TRBJ1-1, with TRBD1 as a possible D gene (5 bases). The CDR3 extends over 13 amino acids.